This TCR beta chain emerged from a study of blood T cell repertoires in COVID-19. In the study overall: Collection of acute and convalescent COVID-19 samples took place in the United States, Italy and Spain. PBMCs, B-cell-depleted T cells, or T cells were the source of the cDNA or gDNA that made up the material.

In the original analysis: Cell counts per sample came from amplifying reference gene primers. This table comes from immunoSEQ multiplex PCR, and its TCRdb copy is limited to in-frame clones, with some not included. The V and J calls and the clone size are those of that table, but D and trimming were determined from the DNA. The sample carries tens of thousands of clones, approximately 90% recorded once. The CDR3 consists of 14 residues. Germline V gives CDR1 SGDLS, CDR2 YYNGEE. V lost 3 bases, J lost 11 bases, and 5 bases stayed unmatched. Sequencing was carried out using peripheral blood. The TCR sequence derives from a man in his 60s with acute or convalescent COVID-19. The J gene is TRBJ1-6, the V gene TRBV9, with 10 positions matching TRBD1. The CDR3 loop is CASSGGQGEAPLHF. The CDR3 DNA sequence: TGTGCCAGCAGCGGAGGACAGGGGGAGGCACCCCTCCACTTT.